Sequencing of this TCR beta chain was carried out in a study of long-term antiretroviral therapy in people with HIV. With survey level as its setting, the immunoSEQ assay was v3.0. Only in-frame clones appear in the TCRdb table, and some are missing; sequencing was by immunoSEQ multiplex PCR. The table shows over 30,000 clones, with roughly nine tenths occurring only once. Study results and caveats: The study collected no data on ART adherence, viral resistance or therapy changes. Dominating the repertoire at all time points were the clones that expanded before ART.

V trimming: 3 bases; J trimming: 2 bases; junction bases outside the gene matches: 5. Germline V CDR1 and CDR2: MGHRA, YSYEKL. The CDR3 has 15 amino acids. Points on this clone: The antigen remains unidentified.

The receptor was isolated from a woman in her forties or fifties with HIV. The sequences come from unsorted PBMCs, collected 1.2 years after starting antiretroviral therapy. The J gene is TRBJ2-5, the V gene TRBV4-1, with 8 bases matching TRBD2. CDR3 coding DNA: TGCGCCAGCAGCCATACTAGCGGTACTCAAGAGACCCAGTACTTC. Protein: CASSHTSGTQETQYF.